This T cell receptor beta chain derives from a study of identical twins. Template switching added a universal primer binding site, and final cDNA carried unique molecular identifiers. Via MiXCR, TCRdb re-called the 5' RACE reads, giving one row per CDR3 protein. Here the sample spans 300,000 to 350,000 distinct CDR3 sequences, approximately 13% being singletons. As regards this clonotype: No antigen is known for it.

Study findings and constraints: Within monozygotic twins, out-of-frame TCR alpha sharing was underestimated by the models. While abundant cord blood beta clonotypes carried fewer insertions, memory repertoires showed no such pattern. Weaker excess twin sharing was seen among beta out-of-frame sequences.

Trimming took off 0 bases at V and 3 bases at J, with 11 bases between the two ends. Germline V gene lookup returns CDR1 ENHRY and CDR2 SYGVKD. The CDR3 has 15 residues. The same specimen was also included in a second study, on yellow fever vaccine responses in identical twins.

The receptor was isolated from a woman aged 18-29 years in good health. This chain uses TRBV10-3 with TRBJ1-2; D ambiguous. Sequenced material: CD8+ T cells sorted from blood. The CDR3 sequence is CAISESGRWDYGYTF. The CDR3 region has the DNA TGTGCCATCAGTGAGTCGGGCCGATGGGACTATGGCTACACCTTC.